The sample holds a few counts of the clone carrying this T cell receptor beta chain. Its antigen is not known. RNA transcripts gave rise to amplified TCR beta CDR3 regions. A first-round RT-PCR of the TCR CDR3 used the HTBI primer set. TCRdb recomputed calls from the multiplex PCR reads with MiXCR, one row per CDR3 protein. This table has hundreds of thousands of distinct CDR3 sequences, about 13% appearing once. This record belongs to a study of T cells in Graves' hyperthyroidism and ophthalmopathy. The CDR3 extends over 12 amino acids. Per the germline V gene, CDR1 is SQVTM and CDR2 is ANQGSEA. Deletions cut 4 bases from V and 8 bases from J, with 11 bases between. Study-wide results and limits: Clonotypes that were expanded in thyroid above 0.001 mostly appeared in blood too.

Isolation of PBMCs was performed on around 9.7 ml fresh peripheral blood. The rearrangement joins TRBV29-1 to TRBJ2-2; no definite D call. The sequence derives from a young woman with Graves' hyperthyroidism. The sample comprised blood. The CDR3 nucleotides are TGCAGCGTTGGGTCCAACAATGGGGAGCTGTTTTTT. Its translation is CSVGSNNGELFF.